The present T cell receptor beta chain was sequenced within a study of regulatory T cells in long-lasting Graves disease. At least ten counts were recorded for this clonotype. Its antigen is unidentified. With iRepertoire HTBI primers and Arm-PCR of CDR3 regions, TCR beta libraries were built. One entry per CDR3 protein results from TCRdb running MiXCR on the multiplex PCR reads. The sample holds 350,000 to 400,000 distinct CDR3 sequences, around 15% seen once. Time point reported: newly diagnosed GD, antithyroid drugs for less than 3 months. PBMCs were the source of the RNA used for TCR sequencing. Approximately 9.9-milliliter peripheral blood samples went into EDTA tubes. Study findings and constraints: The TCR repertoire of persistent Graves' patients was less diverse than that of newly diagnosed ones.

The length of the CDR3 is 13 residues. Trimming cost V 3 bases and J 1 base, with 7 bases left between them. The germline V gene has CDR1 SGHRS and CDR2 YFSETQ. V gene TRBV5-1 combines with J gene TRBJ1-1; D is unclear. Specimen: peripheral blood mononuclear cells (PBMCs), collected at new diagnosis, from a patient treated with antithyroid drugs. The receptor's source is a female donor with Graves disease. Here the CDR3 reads CASSSQTNTEAFF. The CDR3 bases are TGCGCCAGCAGCTCTCAGACGAACACTGAAGCTTTCTTT.